The rows below give T cell receptor beta chains drawn from one sample of a study of T cell repertoires in cytomegalovirus infection. For these receptors, no antigen is known. MiXCR, run by TCRdb on the reads, gives a single entry per CDR3 protein. The data contain under 150,000 distinct CDR3 sequences, roughly 31% of them singletons. Sequenced material: CD8+ T cells from cultured PBMCs, taken from culture after CMV antigen stimulation. All receptors come from a human donor in good health (CMV status not recorded). Some clones in this sample may be carry-over from other donors' samples. CDR3s include the opening cysteine and the closing phenylalanine or tryptophan. The order of the fields is CDR3 DNA, CDR3 protein, clone size, D gene, V gene, J gene. D genes are given only for firm matches. Only part of the rows carry a size: once, few, many, or a class if the clone is expanded.

TGTGCCAGCCGACAGAACACTGAAGCTTTCTTT	CASRQNTEAFF	few	NA	TRBV19	TRBJ1-1
TGTGCCAGCAGTTCTCTCCCGGGAGAAAAACTGTTTTTT	CASSSLPGEKLFF	few	NA	TRBV12-3/TRBV12-4	TRBJ1-4
TGCAGTGCTAGGAGCCCGGGACTAGCGGGGTACAATGAGCAGTTCTTC	CSARSPGLAGYNEQFF	NA	TRBD2	TRBV20-1	TRBJ2-1
TGTGCCATCAGTGACAGGGGATCGACAGATACGCAGTATTTT	CAISDRGSTDTQYF	NA	NA	TRBV10-3	TRBJ2-3
TGTGCCAGCAGTGCGGTAGGGGAGGGGTATGGCTACACCTTC	CASSAVGEGYGYTF	few	NA	TRBV6-1	TRBJ1-2
TGCGCCAGCAGCCAAGCCCAGGGGTCCTACGAGCAGTACTTC	CASSQAQGSYEQYF	few	NA	TRBV4-1	TRBJ2-7
TGTGCCAGCAGGGCGTCTTCAGTCCTAAACCGCGTCCAGTTC	CASRASSVLNRVQF	NA	NA	TRBV12-3/TRBV12-4	TRBJ2-1
TGTGCCAGCAGCCATGACGGGACAGGGTATAGCACTGAAGCTTTCTTT	CASSHDGTGYSTEAFF	few	TRBD1	TRBV7-6	TRBJ1-1
TGTGCCAGCAGCCCCTCTCGGACTTTTAACTTAGGAGATACGCAGTATTTT	CASSPSRTFNLGDTQYF	NA	NA	TRBV13	TRBJ2-3
TGTGCCAGCAGTTACCCCGACGCGGGGCGGATTAGCACAGATACGCAGTATTTT	CASSYPDAGRISTDTQYF	NA	NA	TRBV6-2/TRBV6-3	TRBJ2-3
TGTGCCAGTAGTGTTTCAGGGTGGGTGAACACTGAAGCTTTCTTT	CASSVSGWVNTEAFF	few	NA	TRBV19	TRBJ1-1
TGTGCCAGCAGCGCGGTGGTGGGGGCGCCAGATGAGCAGTTCTTC	CASSAVVGAPDEQFF	NA	NA	TRBV25-1	TRBJ2-1
TGTGCCAGCAGCTTGGATGGGGTCCAGGTTGAGCAGTTCTTC	CASSLDGVQVEQFF	NA	NA	TRBV7-6	TRBJ2-1
TGTGCCAGCAGCCAAGATAGGGGCCGGACCGGGCATGAGCAGTTCTTC	CASSQDRGRTGHEQFF	NA	NA	TRBV4-2	TRBJ2-1
TGTGCCAGCAGCCCTACCATGGTGGAGACCCAGTACTTC	CASSPTMVETQYF	NA	NA	TRBV7-9	TRBJ2-5
TGCAGTGCTAGACAGGGTTTTAACTATGGCTACACCTTC	CSARQGFNYGYTF	few	NA	TRBV20-1	TRBJ1-2
TGCGCCAGCAGCCCGATGACTAGCGGGGGTTACAATGAGCAGTTCTTC	CASSPMTSGGYNEQFF	NA	TRBD2	TRBV4-3	TRBJ2-1
TGTGCCAGCAGCCTTACTGCGCACGGGACCTACAATGAGCAGTTCTTC	CASSLTAHGTYNEQFF	NA	NA	TRBV11-2	TRBJ2-1
TGCAGTGCGACCCCCGAAAACAGGGGCGACTCCTACGAGCAGTACTTC	CSATPENRGDSYEQYF	once	TRBD1	TRBV20-1	TRBJ2-7
TGTGCCAGCAGCTTAGAGAACAGGGATGGCTACACCTTC	CASSLENRDGYTF	NA	NA	TRBV7-9	TRBJ1-2
TGTGCCAGCAGCCAAGATCGAGCTAGCGGGGGTCCCACAGATACGCAGTATTTT	CASSQDRASGGPTDTQYF	few	TRBD2	TRBV4-2	TRBJ2-3
TGTGCTACGCAGGGAAGCTCCTACGAGCAGTACTTC	CATQGSSYEQYF	many	NA	TRBV28	TRBJ2-7
TGTGCCAGCAGCCTATCGTGGGGGGACTCCTACAATGAGCAGTTCTTC	CASSLSWGDSYNEQFF	NA	NA	TRBV27	TRBJ2-1
TGTGCCAGCTTCGGCACTGAAGCTTTCTTT	CASFGTEAFF	few	NA	TRBV25-1	TRBJ1-1
TGTGCCAGCAGCCCCGCGGACTGGCGGGGGGCCGGGGACAATGAGCAGTTCTTC	CASSPADWRGAGDNEQFF	few	TRBD2	TRBV7-2	TRBJ2-1
TGTGCCAGTAGTCCGGGACTTCAATATGGCTACACCTTC	CASSPGLQYGYTF	few	NA	TRBV19	TRBJ1-2
TGTGCCAGCAGTTCACCTCACCGAGGAACAACTAATGAAAAAGTGTTTTTT	CASSSPHRGTTNEKVFF	NA	NA	TRBV28	TRBJ1-4
TGTGCCAGCAGTGAAGCCGGGGGGGGCTTAACCAATGAGCAGTTCTTC	CASSEAGGGLTNEQFF	NA	TRBD2	TRBV2	TRBJ2-1
TGTGCCAGCACTGGGGGGGGGACAGGGGGTGAAAAACTGTTTTTT	CASTGGGTGGEKLFF	few	TRBD1	TRBV6-1	TRBJ1-4
TGTGCCAGCAGCTGGGCCCCGGGACAACCTCTACCCCACGAGCAGTACTTC	CASSWAPGQPLPHEQYF	many	NA	TRBV7-2	TRBJ2-7
TGTGCCAGCAGTTACAGGAACAGGCGTTCGAACACCGGGGAGCTGTTTTTT	CASSYRNRRSNTGELFF	NA	NA	TRBV6-6	TRBJ2-2
TGTGCCAGCAGCTTAGTCCCCCCCGGACTAGCTTGGGAGACCCAGTACTTC	CASSLVPPGLAWETQYF	many	TRBD2	TRBV11-2	TRBJ2-5
TGTGCCAGCTCTCCTGCGGCGGGCTACGAGCAGTACTTC	CASSPAAGYEQYF	many	NA	TRBV6-1	TRBJ2-7
TGTGCCAGCAGTTTAGGGCAGCCCACTGAAGCTTTCTTT	CASSLGQPTEAFF	NA	NA	TRBV27	TRBJ1-1
TGTGCCAGTAGTATCCACGGGGGGTTCACAGATACGCAGTATTTT	CASSIHGGFTDTQYF	few	TRBD2	TRBV19	TRBJ2-3
TGCGCCAGCAGCTTGGGCACTAGCGTCCCTGACAATGAGCAGTTCTTC	CASSLGTSVPDNEQFF	NA	TRBD2	TRBV5-1	TRBJ2-1
TGTGCCAGCAGTGGAGCGGGGAGCTATGGCTACACCTTC	CASSGAGSYGYTF	NA	NA	TRBV6-1	TRBJ1-2
NA	CASSFLENTEAFF	few	NA	TRBV27	TRBJ1-1
TGTGCCAGCAGCTCCTTCAGCGGCGACTACAATGAGCAGTTCTTC	CASSSFSGDYNEQFF	NA	NA	TRBV7-2	TRBJ2-1
TGTGCCAGCAGCGAAGACGGATATAGCAATCAGCCCCAGCATTTT	CASSEDGYSNQPQHF	many	NA	TRBV11-1	TRBJ1-5
TGTGCCAGCAGTTTATTGGTCCCCAATGAGCAGTTCTTC	CASSLLVPNEQFF	few	NA	TRBV12-3/TRBV12-4	TRBJ2-1
TGTGCCAGCAGCTTAGTTCGGGAACTTAACTATGGCTACACCTTC	CASSLVRELNYGYTF	NA	NA	TRBV7-6	TRBJ1-2
TGTGCCAGCAGCTCACCAAGAAGACAGAAAGCTAACTATGGCTACACCTTC	CASSSPRRQKANYGYTF	few	NA	TRBV7-2	TRBJ1-2
TGTGCCAGCAGCTTAGGATTGGGGACAGCTAACACCTTC	CASSLGLGTANTF	NA	TRBD1	TRBV7-9	TRBJ1-2
TGCGCCAGCAGCCCGAGTACGACCGCGAACACCGGGGAGCTGTTTTTT	CASSPSTTANTGELFF	NA	NA	TRBV5-1	TRBJ2-2
TGCAGTGCTAGGGCCTCGGTCGGGGGGGCCTGGAATGAGCAGTTCTTC	CSARASVGGAWNEQFF	few	TRBD2	TRBV20-1	TRBJ2-1
TGTGCCAGCAGTTCTGCCCACACAGGGGGCGGAGAGACCCAGTACTTC	CASSSAHTGGGETQYF	NA	TRBD1	TRBV12-3/TRBV12-4	TRBJ2-5
TGTGCCAGCAGTTTAAGGGCTCGACTGAATAGCGGGGGGTTCGTCACAGATACGCAGTATTTT	CASSLRARLNSGGFVTDTQYF	many	TRBD2	TRBV28	TRBJ2-3
TGCAGTGCCAGAGGGTACACAGATACGCAGTATTTT	CSARGYTDTQYF	NA	NA	TRBV20-1	TRBJ2-3
TGTGCCAGCAGTTACCTCGATCGGAGGAACACTGAAGCTTTCTTT	CASSYLDRRNTEAFF	NA	NA	TRBV6-5	TRBJ1-1
TGTGCCAGCAGTTACTCCAAAGCGGGGAACACTGAAGCTTTCTTT	CASSYSKAGNTEAFF	few	NA	TRBV6-5	TRBJ1-1
TGTGCCAGCAGCGCACAATCCCCCGGCACCGGGGAGCTGTTTTTT	CASSAQSPGTGELFF	many	NA	TRBV7-9	TRBJ2-2